The 14 T cell receptor beta chains below all came from one sample that was sequenced in a study of early T cells in non-severe SARS-CoV-2 infection. TCRdb used MiXCR to reprocess the 5' RACE reads, holding one entry per CDR3 protein. The sample has 20,000 to 25,000 distinct CDR3 sequences; about 4.5% are singletons. The material sequenced was whole blood. These receptors were collected from an adult who was a healthcare worker with PCR-confirmed SARS-CoV-2 infection or an uninfected control (not recorded which).

This chain links TRBV4-3 with TRBJ2-2; 9 nucleotides line up with TRBD2. V trimming: 1 base; J trimming: 4 bases; junction bases outside the gene matches: 7. CDR1 LGHNA and CDR2 YSLEER come from the germline V gene. The CDR3 runs to 17 residues. CDR3 region: CASSQGSQRGVTGELFF. The DNA for the CDR3 is TGCGCCAGCAGCCAAGGGTCGCAGCGGGGGGTCACCGGGGAGCTGTTTTTT.

This clonotype was seen only a few times. The chain recombines TRBV5-4 with TRBJ2-2; 9 bases map to TRBD2. In germline, CDR1 is SGHNT, CDR2 YYREEE (reference sequence). V trimming: 0 bases; J trimming: 7 bases; junction bases outside the gene matches: 7. The CDR3 has 16 residues. The CDR3 DNA follows: TGTGCCAGCAGCTTGGAGTCTAGCGGGGTAGTCGGGGAGCTGTTTTTT. This codes for CASSLESSGVVGELFF.

The table lists this clonotype with a few counts. The V gene is TRBV27, the J gene TRBJ2-3; D remains unclear. CDR3 length equals 14 residues. The V gene's germline CDR1 is MNHEY and CDR2 SMNVEV (reference sequence). V shed 1 base and J shed 4 bases, with 9 bases lying between them. The CDR3: CASSLFFPPDTQYF. CDR3 bases: TGTGCCAGCAGTTTATTTTTCCCGCCAGATACGCAGTATTTT.

Only a few counts were recorded for this clonotype. The chain joins TRBV6-1 to TRBJ1-1; D remains unclear. V was shortened by 7 bases and J by 2 bases, with 17 bases between the two germline ends. The CDR3 contains 15 residues. Germline loops: CDR1 MNHNS, CDR2 SASEGT. CDR3 bases: TGTGCCAGCATCCCCTGGACTTCAGGAAACACTGAAGCTTTCTTT. This codes for CASIPWTSGNTEAFF.

By sample share, this clonotype is medium-sized. The genes are TRBV30 and TRBJ2-3; 9 bases match TRBD2. This CDR3 is built from 16 residues. V gave up 2 bases and J gave up 5 bases; unmatched junction bases: 11. Germline V CDR1 and CDR2: GTSNPN, SVGIG (reference sequence). CDR3 region: CAWSTRVAGDIDTQYF. In DNA form, the CDR3 reads TGTGCCTGGAGTACCCGGGTAGCGGGGGATATAGATACGCAGTATTTT.

Ten or more counts support this clonotype. J is TRBJ1-2 and V is TRBV29-1, with a weak D call TRBD1 (5 bases). The CDR3 is 12 residues long. Looked up from germline, CDR1 is SQVTM and CDR2 is ANQGSEA. Trimming pared 6 bases from V and 4 bases from J, leaving 12 bases between. Here the CDR3 DNA reads TGCAGCGTCGGGGGGGGAGCCTATGGCTACACCTTC. Residues: CSVGGGAYGYTF.

This clonotype has just a few counts. The chain recombines TRBV7-2 with TRBJ2-2; D not certain. Germline V CDR1 and CDR2: SGHTA, FQGNSA. Trimming stripped 5 bases from V and 6 bases from J, with 16 bases between. The CDR3 has 15 residues. Here the CDR3 reads CASSPTFVSAGELFF. The CDR3 coding sequence is TGTGCCAGCAGCCCCACGTTTGTGAGCGCCGGGGAGCTGTTTTTT.

The V call is TRBV7-2, the J call TRBJ2-3; TRBD1 might be the D (8 bases). Trimming pared 5 bases from V and 13 bases from J, leaving 16 bases between. The CDR3 runs 12 residues. Per the germline V gene, CDR1 is SGHTA and CDR2 is FQGNSA. DNA of the CDR3: TGTGCCAGCAGCCGGGGGGCAGGGGGCGAGTATTTT. This codes for CASSRGAGGEYF.

As DNA, the CDR3 is TGTGCCAGCAGTTATCTGGTTGGTAATTCACCCCTCCACTTT. It specifies CASSYLVGNSPLHF. This chain connects TRBV12-3 or TRBV12-4 to TRBJ1-6; D unresolved. The CDR3 is made up of 14 amino acids. The V end lost 4 bases, the J end lost 6 bases, and 10 bases lay between the germline ends.

This clonotype was seen more than once but under ten times. CDR3 sequence: CSVRQGWGSGANVLTF. CDR3 bases: TGCAGCGTAAGACAGGGATGGGGCTCTGGGGCCAACGTCCTGACTTTC. The chain links TRBV29-1 to TRBJ2-6; 7 bases fit TRBD1. This CDR3 contains 16 residues. J lost 0 bases, V lost 6 bases, and 8 bases had no gene match. Per germline, CDR1 SQVTM and CDR2 ANQGSEA.

This clonotype was seen repeatedly, ten times or more. The chain couples TRBV10-3 to TRBJ1-5; 7 bases match TRBD1. Germline V CDR1 and CDR2: ENHRY, SYGVKD. This CDR3 has 14 residues. J gave up 7 bases and V 0 bases, and 3 bases lay outside the gene matches. The CDR3 sequence is CAISESWDSQPQHF. CDR3 bases: TGTGCCATCAGTGAGTCATGGGACAGCCAGCCCCAGCATTTT.

The chain links TRBV30 to TRBJ2-3; 9 nucleotides match TRBD2. Per germline, CDR1 GTSNPN and CDR2 SVGIG (reference sequence). The CDR3 is 15 residues long. The trim removed 0 bases at V and 5 bases at J, leaving 6 bases unmatched. Here the CDR3 reads CAWSVGGGAGDTQYF. CDR3 DNA: TGTGCCTGGAGTGTAGGCGGGGGGGCCGGAGATACGCAGTATTTT.

The table lists this clonotype with a few counts. V usage is TRBV19 and J usage is TRBJ2-7; no reliable D call. The CDR3 contains 14 residues. Trimming shortened V by 4 bases and J by 5 bases, and 15 bases separated the two germline ends. CDR1 LNHDA and CDR2 SQIVND come from the germline V gene (reference sequence). The CDR3 DNA follows: TGTGCCAGTAGTACCCATCGAGGATCCAACGAGCAGTACTTC. It specifies CASSTHRGSNEQYF.

This clonotype was counted ten times or more. The chain uses TRBV6-2 or TRBV6-3 and TRBJ2-1; D remains ambiguous. The ends were cut back, 5 bases at V and 8 bases at J, with 16 bases in the middle. The germline V gene encodes CDR1 MNHEY and CDR2 SVGEGT. This CDR3 contains 14 residues. CDR3 region: CASSARVRVDEQFF. The CDR3 DNA sequence: TGTGCCAGCAGTGCGCGCGTTAGGGTAGATGAGCAGTTCTTC.